A selection of T cell receptor beta chains follows, all from one sample in a study of blood T cell repertoires in COVID-19. Measured with immunoSEQ multiplex PCR; TCRdb has only the in-frame clones, and not every one. The sample consists of 220,000 or so clones, around nine tenths of them appearing once. Sequences were obtained from peripheral blood. The receptors derive from a man aged 55 to 70 with COVID-19, enrolled during active disease. CDR3s include the opening cysteine and the closing phenylalanine or tryptophan. The D gene is left open where the match is weak. A row's size may be missing; if present it is once, few, many or a size class.

J | D | V | size | DNA | CDR3
TRBJ1-5 | - | TRBV5-3 | - | TGTGCCAGAAGTTTTCGAAGCGGGACGGGCGTTTTTAGCAATCAGCCCCAGCATTTT | CARSFRSGTGVFSNQPQHF
TRBJ2-7 | - | TRBV28 | - | TGTGCCGTCCACGGCAGGGCCCACGAGCAGTACTTC | CAVHGRAHEQYF
TRBJ1-6 | - | TRBV3-1/TRBV3-2 | once | TGTGCCAGCAGCCAAGTGGGGGGTGATTCACCCCTCCACTTT | CASSQVGGDSPLHF
TRBJ1-5 | - | TRBV25-1 | - | TGTGCCAGCAGTGATGTCAGGGAAGATCAGCCCCAGCATTTT | CASSDVREDQPQHF
TRBJ2-7 | TRBD2 | TRBV7-7 | - | TGTGCTAGCAGCCTTCGGACTAGCGGCCCCTCCTACGAGCAGTACTTC | CASSLRTSGPSYEQYF
TRBJ2-1 | - | TRBV18 | - | TGTGCCAGCTCACCACTAGGGGAAAGCAGCAATGAGCAGTTCTTC | CASSPLGESSNEQFF
TRBJ1-1 | TRBD1 | TRBV6-5 | - | TGTGCCAGCAGTCCCACCGGGACAGGGCTAGGTGAAGCTTTCTTT | CASSPTGTGLGEAFF
TRBJ1-4 | TRBD1 | TRBV9 | - | TGTGCCAGCAGCGGGACAGGGGCGACTAATGAAAAACTGTTTTTT | CASSGTGATNEKLFF
TRBJ1-2 | - | TRBV28 | - | TGTGCCAGCAGTTCTACGACAGCTCTCTATGGCTACACCTTC | CASSSTTALYGYTF
TRBJ1-3 | TRBD1 | TRBV30 | once | TGTGCCTGGAGTGTTAAGGGGGCTTCTGGAAACACCATATATTTT | CAWSVKGASGNTIYF
TRBJ1-1 | TRBD1 | TRBV2 | - | TGTGCCAGCAGGTTGACAGGGGTGGACACTGAAGCTTTCTTT | CASRLTGVDTEAFF
TRBJ1-4 | TRBD1 | TRBV7-9 | - | TGTGCCAGCAGCCCAGACAGGGGGAATGAAAAACTGTTTTTT | CASSPDRGNEKLFF
TRBJ2-7 | - | TRBV7-2 | - | TGTGCCAGCAGCCAAATACATGAGCAGTACTTC | CASSQIHEQYF
TRBJ2-1 | TRBD2 | TRBV10-1 | - | TGCGCCAGCAGTGAGTCAACCCCGGGACTAGTGGAAAATGAGCAGTTCTTC | CASSESTPGLVENEQFF
TRBJ1-6 | TRBD1 | TRBV7-3 | - | TGTGCCAGCAGCTTAAGGGACAGGGGAAATAATTCACCCCTCCACTTT | CASSLRDRGNNSPLHF
TRBJ2-7 | - | TRBV6-5 | - | TGTGCCACCAAAGGAGCGGCTGACTACGAGCAGTACTTC | CATKGAADYEQYF
TRBJ2-7 | - | TRBV19 | - | TGTGCCAGTAGTAATTTCGGGAACGAGCAGTACTTC | CASSNFGNEQYF
TRBJ1-6 | TRBD1 | TRBV4-2 | - | TGTGCCAGCAGCCTCGGGGGGGACAGGGGGCAAAGTTCACCCCTCCACTTT | CASSLGGDRGQSSPLHF
TRBJ1-6 | - | TRBV30 | - | TGTGCCTGCCTTCCTACAGTGAATTCACCCCTCCACTTT | CACLPTVNSPLHF
TRBJ1-5 | TRBD1 | TRBV18 | - | TGTGCCAGCTCACTGGGACAGGGGGCTGGAAATCAGCCCCAGCATTTT | CASSLGQGAGNQPQHF
TRBJ2-2 | - | TRBV9 | - | TGTGCCAGCAGCGAGGTGGCAGGGCGGGGGGAGCTGTTTTTT | CASSEVAGRGELFF
TRBJ1-1 | - | TRBV11-2 | few | TGTGCCAGCAGCTTAAGACGGGTGAACACTGAAGCTTTCTTT | CASSLRRVNTEAFF
TRBJ1-2 | TRBD1 | TRBV30 | - | TGTGCCTGGAGTCCGCCGGGACAGGGAGATGGCTACACCTTC | CAWSPPGQGDGYTF
TRBJ1-1 | TRBD1 | TRBV9 | - | TGTGCCAGCAGCGTCGGACAGGGGTACACTGAAGCTTTCTTT | CASSVGQGYTEAFF
TRBJ2-2 | TRBD1 | TRBV24-1 | - | TGTGCCACCAGTGGTTCCCGGGACAGGACCGGGGAGCTGTTTTTT | CATSGSRDRTGELFF
TRBJ2-7 | TRBD1 | TRBV28 | - | TGTGCCAGCAGTTTTTCAGGGGGAGAGCAGTACTTC | CASSFSGGEQYF
TRBJ2-6 | - | TRBV27 | - | TGTGCCAGCAGTTTAGAGGGTCTGGGGGCCAACGTCCTGACTTTC | CASSLEGLGANVLTF
TRBJ1-2 | TRBD1 | TRBV5-1 | - | TGCGCCAGCAGCTTGACAGGGGGGGTAATCTATGGCTACACCTTC | CASSLTGGVIYGYTF
TRBJ2-1 | TRBD2 | TRBV3-1/TRBV3-2 | - | TGTGCCAGCAGCCAGACGCCGGGGGGGTCTAATGAGCAGTTCTTC | CASSQTPGGSNEQFF
TRBJ2-3 | - | TRBV5-8 | - | TGTGCCAGCGGCTTAGATGATCGGGGTGATACGCAGTATTTT | CASGLDDRGDTQYF
TRBJ1-3 | - | TRBV11-2 | - | TGTGCCAGCAGCTCAGGTTTTGGAAACACCATATATTTT | CASSSGFGNTIYF
TRBJ1-2 | - | TRBV5-1 | - | TGCGCCAGCAGCAACCCGACAGGTGGCTATGGCTACACCTTC | CASSNPTGGYGYTF
TRBJ1-5 | - | TRBV19 | - | TGTGCCAGTAGTGGATCGGGGGGCTTTAGCAATCAGCCCCAGCATTTT | CASSGSGGFSNQPQHF
TRBJ1-5 | - | TRBV19 | few | TGTGCCAGTAGCGGGACGGGACTCGAGCCCCAGCATTTT | CASSGTGLEPQHF
TRBJ2-3 | TRBD2 | TRBV5-1 | - | TGCGCCAGCAGGCGGACTAGCGGGGGATTCCCAGATACGCAGTATTTT | CASRRTSGGFPDTQYF
TRBJ2-7 | TRBD1 | TRBV9 | - | TGTGCCAGCAGCGTGGGGGACAGGGAATACGAGCAGTACTTC | CASSVGDREYEQYF
TRBJ1-1 | TRBD1 | TRBV18 | - | TGTGCCAGCTCACCCCCGGGACAGGGGAAAGCTTTCTTT | CASSPPGQGKAFF
TRBJ1-4 | TRBD1 | TRBV5-4 | - | TGTGCCAGCAGCGAAGGGACAGGGGGGTCTGAAAAACTGTTTTTT | CASSEGTGGSEKLFF
TRBJ1-5 | - | TRBV28 | once | TGTGCCAGCAGTTTTGTGACACCTAGCAATCAGCCCCAGCATTTT | CASSFVTPSNQPQHF
TRBJ1-6 | TRBD1 | TRBV6-5 | - | TGTGCCAGCAGGCGGACAGGGGGCTCACCCCTCCACTTT | CASRRTGGSPLHF